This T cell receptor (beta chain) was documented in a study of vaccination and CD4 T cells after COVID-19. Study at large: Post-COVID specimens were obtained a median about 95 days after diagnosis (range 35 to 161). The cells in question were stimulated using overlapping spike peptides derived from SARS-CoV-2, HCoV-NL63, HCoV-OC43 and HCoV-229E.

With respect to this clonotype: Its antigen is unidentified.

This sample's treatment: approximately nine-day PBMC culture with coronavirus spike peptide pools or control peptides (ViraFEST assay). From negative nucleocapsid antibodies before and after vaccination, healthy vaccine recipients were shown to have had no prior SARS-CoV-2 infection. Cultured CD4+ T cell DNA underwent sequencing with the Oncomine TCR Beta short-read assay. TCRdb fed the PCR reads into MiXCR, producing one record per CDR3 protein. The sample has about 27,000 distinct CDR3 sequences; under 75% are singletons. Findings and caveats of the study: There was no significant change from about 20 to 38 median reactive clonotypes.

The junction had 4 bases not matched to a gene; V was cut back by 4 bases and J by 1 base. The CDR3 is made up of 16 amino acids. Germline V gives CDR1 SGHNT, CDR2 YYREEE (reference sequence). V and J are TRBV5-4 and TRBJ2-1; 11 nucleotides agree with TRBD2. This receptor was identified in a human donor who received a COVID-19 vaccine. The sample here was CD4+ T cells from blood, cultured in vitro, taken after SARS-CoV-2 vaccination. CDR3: CASSRGLAESYNEQFF. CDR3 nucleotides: TGTGCCAGCAGCAGGGGACTAGCGGAGTCCTACAATGAGCAGTTCTTC.